Presented here are 5 T cell receptor beta chains from one specimen sequenced in a study of tumor-infiltrating lymphocytes in oesophageal squamous cell carcinoma (dated by TCRdb to the mid-2010s). The receptor library was made with PCR. Instrument on record: Illumina HiSeq 2000. TCRdb handled the public reads itself, with Q25 trimming in fastp and clone calling in MiXCR, and kept productive beta chains. Identical CDR3 protein sequences are pooled into one entry, listed with their most common genes and DNA. The sample table records approximately 17,000 distinct CDR3 sequences; less than 55% of these occur just once. 41% of the sample rests with the top ten. Sample: blood. The receptors come from a female donor with esophageal squamous cell carcinoma.

Details on this clonotype: The junction departs from the called germline gene at one end, perhaps through a read error. This sequence joins TRBV11-2 and TRBJ2-5; no reliable D call. This CDR3 has 18 amino acids. Per the germline V gene, CDR1 is SGHAT and CDR2 is FQNNGV. CDR3 region: CASSFQTSPWLDQGTQYF. CDR3 nucleotides: TGTGCCAGCAGCTTCCAAACCTCACCTTGGTTGGACCAAGGGACCCAGTACTTC.

The V call is TRBV6-2 or TRBV6-3, the J call TRBJ2-6; 11 positions match TRBD1. The J call could be wrong; TRBJ2-1 is a better fit for the DNA end. The CDR3 length is 13 residues. CDR1 and CDR2 from the germline V gene are MNHEY and SVGEGT. CDR3 region: CAGRDRGSGEQFF. The CDR3 DNA sequence: TGTGCCGGCCGGGACAGGGGGTCGGGGGAGCAGTTCTTC.

This clonotype was observed a single time. CDR3 DNA: TGTGCCAGCAGCCCTCGACAGGTTTACTCCTACGAGCAGTTCTTT. Translated, it gives CASSPRQVYSYEQFF. The V and J genes are TRBV6-2 or TRBV6-3 and TRBJ1-1; tentative D call: TRBD1 (6 bases). V was shortened by 6 bases and J by 14 bases, with 28 bases between the two germline ends. The CDR3 consists of 15 residues. Germline CDR1 reads MNHEY; CDR2 reads SVGEGT.

This clonotype has a count of ten or more. The V and J genes are TRBV6-1 and TRBJ1-5; D may be TRBD1 (5 bases). V was pared by 4 bases and J by 0 bases, with 19 bases between. The CDR3 runs 18 residues. Germline lookup yields CDR1 MNHNS and CDR2 SASEGT. In nucleotides, the CDR3 is TGTGCCAGCAGTGGGTCGGACGGCGGGGGTTATAGCAATCAGCCCCAGCATTTT. Its protein is CASSGSDGGGYSNQPQHF.

The sample holds many counts of this clonotype. The chain uses TRBV27 and TRBJ2-1; no definite D call. V lost 8 bases to trimming and J lost 1 base, with 18 bases between them. This CDR3 spans 16 amino acids. Germline V gene lookup returns CDR1 MNHEY and CDR2 SMNVEV (reference sequence). The CDR3: CASQKGSSFSYNEQFF. CDR3 nucleotide sequence: TGTGCCAGCCAGAAAGGGTCCTCCTTTTCCTACAATGAGCAGTTCTTC.